This T cell receptor (beta chain) was recorded in a study of blood T cells in healthy people across ages. At least ten counts were recorded for this clonotype. Sample-barcoded 5' priming and a J-beta primer mix drove a second PCR of roughly 7 to 11 cycles. TCRdb redid the calling of the 5' RACE reads with MiXCR, one entry per CDR3 protein. The data hold roughly 640,000 distinct CDR3 sequences, with around 31% observed a single time. In germline, CDR1 is MNHEY, CDR2 SVGEGT. There are 16 residues in the CDR3. With 2 bases clipped from V and 3 bases from J, the junction kept 8 bases outside the gene matches.

This chain uses TRBV6-2 or TRBV6-3 with TRBJ1-1; TRBD1 aligns across 8 bases. Material: blood. This receptor was taken from a woman of 80 years or more in good health. DNA for the CDR3: TGTGCCAGCAGTTACCGGGCAGGGGGCCCGTACACTGAAGCTTTCTTT. Amino acids: CASSYRAGGPYTEAFF.